The rows below give T cell receptor beta chains drawn from one sample of a study of cytomegalovirus exposure and HLA in healthy donors. Here immunoSEQ multiplex PCR was the method, and the copy in TCRdb shows in-frame clones only, minus some. This repertoire shows around 130,000 clones, around 80% found once; its top ten account for about 4%. The sample taken for sequencing was PBMCs. The receptors shown here come from a woman in her forties in good health and CMV-seronegative. CDR3s include the opening cysteine and the closing phenylalanine or tryptophan. A D gene is named only where the DNA matches it firmly. Not all rows give a size; the values are once, few, many and, for expanded clones, a class.

J gene: TRBJ1-4
D gene: -
V gene: TRBV5-5
clone size: few
CDR3 DNA: TGTGCCAGCAGCTTCTTGGCAGGATCTAATGAAAAACTGTTTTTT
CDR3 protein: CASSFLAGSNEKLFF

J gene: TRBJ1-2
D gene: TRBD1
V gene: TRBV5-1
clone size: -
CDR3 DNA: TGCGCCAGCAGCGACGGACAGGGGAGTATGGGCTACACCTTC
CDR3 protein: CASSDGQGSMGYTF

J gene: TRBJ2-5
D gene: TRBD2
V gene: TRBV10-3
clone size: -
CDR3 DNA: TGTGCCATCAGCCCCGGGCCGGGACTAGCGGGGGAGACCCAGTACTTC
CDR3 protein: CAISPGPGLAGETQYF

J gene: TRBJ2-7
D gene: TRBD2
V gene: TRBV4-1
clone size: -
CDR3 DNA: TGCGCCAGCAGCCACGTTACTAGCGGGGGGGCACGGGAGCAGTACTTC
CDR3 protein: CASSHVTSGGAREQYF

J gene: TRBJ1-1
D gene: -
V gene: TRBV9
clone size: -
CDR3 DNA: TGTGCCAGCAGCCCCCTCGGGATCAGGGGCGATATTGAAGCTTTCTTT
CDR3 protein: CASSPLGIRGDIEAFF

J gene: TRBJ2-3
D gene: TRBD2
V gene: TRBV29-1
clone size: few
CDR3 DNA: TGCAGCGTTGCGGTCGGGAGGGCAGATACGCAGTATTTT
CDR3 protein: CSVAVGRADTQYF

J gene: TRBJ1-2
D gene: -
V gene: TRBV5-6
clone size: -
CDR3 DNA: TGTGCCAGCAGCGGGCCCACATGGGCTATGGGCTACACCTTC
CDR3 protein: CASSGPTWAMGYTF

J gene: TRBJ2-1
D gene: -
V gene: TRBV19
clone size: -
CDR3 DNA: TGTGCCAGTAGTGCGGACTCCGGACCCCGGGGGTACAATGAGCAGTTCTTC
CDR3 protein: CASSADSGPRGYNEQFF

J gene: TRBJ1-4
D gene: TRBD1
V gene: TRBV9
clone size: -
CDR3 DNA: TGTGCCAGCAGCGTAGTTCCAGGGGGGAATGAAAAACTGTTTTTT
CDR3 protein: CASSVVPGGNEKLFF

J gene: TRBJ2-1
D gene: TRBD2
V gene: TRBV7-8
clone size: -
CDR3 DNA: TGTGCCAGCAGCGTCGGGACTAGCGGGAGGGTTAAGAAGTTCTTC
CDR3 protein: CASSVGTSGRVKKFF

J gene: TRBJ2-7
D gene: TRBD2
V gene: TRBV6-5
clone size: -
CDR3 DNA: TGTGCCAGCAGTTACTCGACGACTAGCGGATCCTACGAGCAGTACTTC
CDR3 protein: CASSYSTTSGSYEQYF

J gene: TRBJ1-1
D gene: -
V gene: TRBV11-2
clone size: -
CDR3 DNA: TGTGCCAGCAGCTCATTTACCACCGACAGGAACACTGAAGCTTTCTTT
CDR3 protein: CASSSFTTDRNTEAFF

J gene: TRBJ1-2
D gene: TRBD1
V gene: TRBV4-1
clone size: -
CDR3 DNA: TGCGCCAGCAGCCGCCCCCCGGGGGACAGGGGGATTCTCTATGGCTACACCTTC
CDR3 protein: CASSRPPGDRGILYGYTF

J gene: TRBJ2-3
D gene: TRBD2
V gene: TRBV4-2
clone size: once
CDR3 DNA: TGTGCCAGCAGCCAAGATATCCTAGCGGGAGTCGTAGATACGCAGTATTTT
CDR3 protein: CASSQDILAGVVDTQYF

J gene: TRBJ2-1
D gene: -
V gene: TRBV4-1
clone size: -
CDR3 DNA: TGCGCCAGCAGCCAAGTCCCCGGGAGTGGGTCCTACAATGAGCAGTTCTTC
CDR3 protein: CASSQVPGSGSYNEQFF

J gene: TRBJ1-4
D gene: -
V gene: TRBV28
clone size: -
CDR3 DNA: TGTGCCAGCAGCCCACCCTCCGTTATAGAAATGAAAACGGTGTTTTTT
CDR3 protein: CASSPPSVIEMKTVFF

J gene: TRBJ2-6
D gene: -
V gene: TRBV15
clone size: -
CDR3 DNA: TGTGCCACCAGCAGAGGGTGGGCCCCTGGGGCCAACGTCCTGACTTTC
CDR3 protein: CATSRGWAPGANVLTF

J gene: TRBJ1-2
D gene: TRBD1
V gene: TRBV14
clone size: -
CDR3 DNA: TGTGCCAGCAGCCAAACCGGGACAGTCTATGGCTACACCTTC
CDR3 protein: CASSQTGTVYGYTF

J gene: TRBJ2-2
D gene: -
V gene: TRBV5-1
clone size: once
CDR3 DNA: TGCGCCAGCAGCTTTACCCTGGCGGGGACCGGGGAGCTGTTTTTT
CDR3 protein: CASSFTLAGTGELFF

J gene: TRBJ1-2
D gene: TRBD1
V gene: TRBV29-1
clone size: -
CDR3 DNA: TGCAGCGTCGCCCGACGACAGGGACCCTATGGCTACACCTTC
CDR3 protein: CSVARRQGPYGYTF

J gene: TRBJ2-3
D gene: TRBD2
V gene: TRBV2
clone size: -
CDR3 DNA: TGTGCCAGCATCTCCGGGACTAGCGAGAGAAGCACAGATACGCAGTATTTT
CDR3 protein: CASISGTSERSTDTQYF

J gene: TRBJ2-6
D gene: TRBD1
V gene: TRBV6-6
clone size: -
CDR3 DNA: TGTGCCAGCACCCTGGGACAGCTCTCTGGGGCCAACGTCCTGACTTTC
CDR3 protein: CASTLGQLSGANVLTF

J gene: TRBJ1-1
D gene: -
V gene: TRBV27
clone size: once
CDR3 DNA: TGTGCCAGCAGTTTATCAAGGGAGTACACTGAAGCTTTCTTT
CDR3 protein: CASSLSREYTEAFF

J gene: TRBJ2-1
D gene: -
V gene: TRBV11-3
clone size: -
CDR3 DNA: TGTGCCAGCAGCTTGAACTCCGACAATGAGCAGTTCTTC
CDR3 protein: CASSLNSDNEQFF

J gene: TRBJ2-1
D gene: TRBD2
V gene: TRBV27
clone size: -
CDR3 DNA: TGTGCCAGCAGTATCGGGACTAGCGGGAGTAATGAGCAGTTCTTC
CDR3 protein: CASSIGTSGSNEQFF

J gene: TRBJ2-7
D gene: -
V gene: TRBV9
clone size: -
CDR3 DNA: TGTGCCAGCAGCGTAGAAGGCGGAAACTACGAGCAGTACTTC
CDR3 protein: CASSVEGGNYEQYF

J gene: TRBJ2-1
D gene: TRBD2
V gene: TRBV6-6
clone size: -
CDR3 DNA: TGTGCCTCGCTAGCGGGGGGATTGTTCTTC
CDR3 protein: CASLAGGLFF

J gene: TRBJ1-2
D gene: -
V gene: TRBV19
clone size: few
CDR3 DNA: TGTGCCAGTAGTACCCTACAGGGTTCCAACTATGGCTACACCTTC
CDR3 protein: CASSTLQGSNYGYTF

J gene: TRBJ2-1
D gene: TRBD2
V gene: TRBV5-1
clone size: -
CDR3 DNA: TGCGCCAGCAGCTTCGGGGGGGCCTACAATGAGCAGTTCTTC
CDR3 protein: CASSFGGAYNEQFF

J gene: TRBJ2-3
D gene: -
V gene: TRBV5-6
clone size: -
CDR3 DNA: TGTGCCAGCAGCTCCTACTGGGGCGGCGGTGGATCAGATACGCAGTATTTT
CDR3 protein: CASSSYWGGGGSDTQYF

J gene: TRBJ2-1
D gene: -
V gene: TRBV5-6
clone size: once
CDR3 DNA: TGTGCCAGCAGCCCCAGCTACAATGAGCAGTTCTTC
CDR3 protein: CASSPSYNEQFF

J gene: TRBJ2-2
D gene: -
V gene: TRBV4-3
clone size: -
CDR3 DNA: TGCGCCAGCAGCCAAGGAGGAGGGGTCGGGGAGCTGTTTTTT
CDR3 protein: CASSQGGGVGELFF

J gene: TRBJ1-1
D gene: TRBD1
V gene: TRBV4-2
clone size: -
CDR3 DNA: TGTGCCAGCAGCCAAGTTTTTAGGACAGGTCCGAACACTGAAGCTTTCTTT
CDR3 protein: CASSQVFRTGPNTEAFF

J gene: TRBJ2-2
D gene: -
V gene: TRBV7-2
clone size: once
CDR3 DNA: TGTGCCAGCAGCTTAAGTACCATTCTACCCGGGGAGCTGTTTTTT
CDR3 protein: CASSLSTILPGELFF

J gene: TRBJ2-1
D gene: -
V gene: TRBV9
clone size: -
CDR3 DNA: TGTGTCAGCAGCATACGGGGGGCCAACTACAATGAGCAGTTCTTC
CDR3 protein: CVSSIRGANYNEQFF

J gene: TRBJ1-2
D gene: TRBD1
V gene: TRBV18
clone size: -
CDR3 DNA: TGTGCCAGCTCACCAAACATCAACAGGGGCATCCACTACACCTTC
CDR3 protein: CASSPNINRGIHYTF

J gene: TRBJ1-5
D gene: -
V gene: TRBV4-3
clone size: -
CDR3 DNA: TGCGCCAGCAGCCAAGTCCAAAATCAGCCCCAGCATTTT
CDR3 protein: CASSQVQNQPQHF

J gene: TRBJ2-3
D gene: -
V gene: TRBV5-1
clone size: -
CDR3 DNA: TGCGCCAGCAGCTTTCAGGGGCGCACAGATACGCAGTATTTT
CDR3 protein: CASSFQGRTDTQYF

J gene: TRBJ2-5
D gene: -
V gene: TRBV4-2
clone size: -
CDR3 DNA: TGTGCCAGCAGCCAAGCCGACGGGTCTACAGGAGTCCAAGAGACCCAGTACTTC
CDR3 protein: CASSQADGSTGVQETQYF

J gene: TRBJ2-7
D gene: TRBD2
V gene: TRBV5-6
clone size: -
CDR3 DNA: TGTGCCAGCAGCGAAACCGGGGGGATCTACGAGCAGTACTTC
CDR3 protein: CASSETGGIYEQYF

J gene: TRBJ2-5
D gene: -
V gene: TRBV9
clone size: -
CDR3 DNA: TGTGCCAGCAGCGTAGCTGGAGGGCCCCAAGAGACCCAGTACTTC
CDR3 protein: CASSVAGGPQETQYF

J gene: TRBJ1-1
D gene: -
V gene: TRBV5-1
clone size: -
CDR3 DNA: TGCGCCAGCAGCTTGGGGCGGGCTAACACTGAAGCTTTCTTT
CDR3 protein: CASSLGRANTEAFF

J gene: TRBJ2-3
D gene: -
V gene: TRBV5-4
clone size: -
CDR3 DNA: TGTGCCAGCAGCGTGCTATTCACAGATACGCAGTATTTT
CDR3 protein: CASSVLFTDTQYF

J gene: TRBJ1-6
D gene: TRBD1
V gene: TRBV7-9
clone size: -
CDR3 DNA: TGTGCCAGCAGCTTAGCCGGGACAGGGGATTCACCCCTCCACTTT
CDR3 protein: CASSLAGTGDSPLHF

J gene: TRBJ2-7
D gene: TRBD1
V gene: TRBV29-1
clone size: -
CDR3 DNA: TGCAGCGTTGCGACAGGGGGAGCCTACGAGCAGTACTTC
CDR3 protein: CSVATGGAYEQYF

J gene: TRBJ1-1
D gene: -
V gene: TRBV13
clone size: -
CDR3 DNA: TGTGCCAGCAGCTTAGCAGGGGTGAACACTGAAGCTTTCTTT
CDR3 protein: CASSLAGVNTEAFF

J gene: TRBJ1-1
D gene: -
V gene: TRBV27
clone size: -
CDR3 DNA: TGTGCCAGCCGGAGAGGGACTGAAGCTTTCTTT
CDR3 protein: CASRRGTEAFF

J gene: TRBJ1-1
D gene: -
V gene: TRBV19
clone size: once
CDR3 DNA: TGTGCCAGTTCATTAGGGGACATGAACACTGAAGCTTTCTTT
CDR3 protein: CASSLGDMNTEAFF

J gene: TRBJ2-1
D gene: TRBD1
V gene: TRBV27
clone size: once
CDR3 DNA: TGTGCCAGCAGCTCCGGGACAGGAATCTACAATGAGCAGTTCTTC
CDR3 protein: CASSSGTGIYNEQFF

J gene: TRBJ2-1
D gene: TRBD2
V gene: TRBV4-3
clone size: -
CDR3 DNA: TGCGCCAGCAGCCGCGTAGCGGGGAAGCTTTACAATGAGCAGTTCTTC
CDR3 protein: CASSRVAGKLYNEQFF